This T cell receptor (beta chain) was found in a study of identical twins. Study-wide results and limits: It was cross-sectional statistical analysis, not following the same donors, that the conclusions relied on.

Each CDR3 protein gets one entry after TCRdb re-called the 5' RACE reads with MiXCR. Of 240,000 or so distinct CDR3 sequences in the sample, 7% are singletons; the top ten hold 3.5% to 4%. Trimming shortened V by 5 bases and J by 2 bases, and 21 bases separated the two germline ends. The CDR3 is 16 residues long. The germline V gene encodes CDR1 DFQATT and CDR2 SNEGSKA (reference sequence). Comments on this clonotype: What it recognizes is unknown.

These sequences were also reported in another study, on yellow fever vaccine responses in identical twins.

The chain recombines TRBV20-1 with TRBJ1-1; the D gene is possibly TRBD1 (5 bases). The material sequenced was memory (CD45RO+) T cells sorted from blood. The receptor's source is a young woman in good health. CDR3 coding DNA: TGCAGTGCTTTTCCCGGAGCGGGGCTTTCTAACACTGAAGCTTTCTTT. It specifies CSAFPGAGLSNTEAFF.